Below, 18 T cell receptor beta chains from the same sample are listed, as sequenced in a study of human T cells and chemical hapten exposure. TCRdb recomputed calls from the RACE reads with MiXCR, one row per CDR3 protein. The repertoire consists of over 150,000 distinct CDR3 sequences, with roughly 25% occurring once and the leading ten covering 2.1%. Noted time point: patch test 3, about 24 weeks after DPC sensitization. Noted treatment: therapeutic diphenylcyclopropenone sensitization with weekly scalp DPC. This sample comprised whole blood, obtained in connection with sensitization to the hapten diphenylcyclopropenone (DPC). These receptors originate from a woman under 30 with alopecia areata. Some clones in this sample may be carry-over from other donors' samples.

This clonotype was seen a handful of times. This chain connects TRBV30 to TRBJ2-5; D remains ambiguous. The CDR3 contains 14 residues. V lost 2 bases to trimming and J lost 5 bases, with 15 bases between them. Germline CDR1 reads GTSNPN; CDR2 reads SVGIG (reference sequence). CDR3 sequence reads: CAWSPWYPRETQYF. In nucleotides, the CDR3 is TGTGCCTGGAGTCCATGGTACCCTAGGGAGACCCAGTACTTC.

The chain links TRBV4-1 to TRBJ1-5; D not certain. This CDR3 region has 16 residues. V shed 1 base and J shed 3 bases, with 13 bases lying between them. Germline CDR1 and CDR2: MGHRA and YSYEKL. CDR3 DNA: TGCGCCAGCAGCCAAGGCCGAGACGCTTACAATCAGCCCCAGCATTTT. It specifies CASSQGRDAYNQPQHF.

In this sample, this clonotype turned up a few times. This chain links TRBV6-2 or TRBV6-3 with TRBJ2-1; 11 positions match TRBD2. Trimming cost V 3 bases and J 7 bases; bases outside gene matches: 14. Germline V gene sequence: CDR1 MNHEY, CDR2 SVGEGT. The length of the CDR3 is 18 residues. CDR3 sequence reads: CASSYSTSTSGRTNEQFF. The CDR3 DNA sequence: TGTGCCAGCAGTTATTCTACAAGCACTAGCGGGAGAACGAATGAGCAGTTCTTC.

This clonotype has more than one count but fewer than ten. The chain couples TRBV9 to TRBJ2-2; D may be TRBD2 (7 bases). Germline CDR1 reads SGDLS; CDR2 reads YYNGEE. The CDR3 spans 16 residues. V was clipped by 5 bases and J by 6 bases, with 20 bases between them. The CDR3 DNA follows: TGTGCCAGCAGTGCCGGAGGGGGGGGCGGATCCGGGGAGCTGTTTTTT. As protein: CASSAGGGGGSGELFF.

In this sample, this clonotype turned up a few times. CDR3 sequence: CASSPKPGSYEQYF. As DNA, the CDR3 is TGTGCCAGCAGTCCTAAACCGGGCAGCTACGAGCAGTACTTC. The chain uses TRBV7-3 and TRBJ2-7; D is undetermined. The length of the CDR3 is 14 residues. The ends were cut back, 6 bases at V and 3 bases at J, with 15 bases in the middle. Germline CDR1 reads SGHTA; CDR2 reads FQGTGA.

The V gene is TRBV6-1, the J gene TRBJ2-7, with D possibly being TRBD1 (5 bases). V shed 1 base and J shed 2 bases, with 15 bases lying between them. Germline V gene data show CDR1 as MNHNS and CDR2 as SASEGT. The CDR3 consists of 16 residues. In DNA form, the CDR3 reads TGTGCCAGCAGTGAAGATGGACACCGATACACCTACGAGCAGTACTTC. Translation: CASSEDGHRYTYEQYF.

This clonotype was detected only once. The chain has TRBV6-5 and TRBJ1-2; 11 nucleotides align to TRBD1. Germline trimming cut 0 bases from V and 8 bases from J; bases unmatched to any gene: 11. Germline loops: CDR1 MNHEY, CDR2 SVGAGI. The CDR3 runs to 17 residues. This CDR3 reads CASSYSITPRDRGGYTF. CDR3 DNA sequence: TGTGCCAGCAGTTACTCGATAACTCCGCGGGACAGGGGGGGCTACACCTTC.

This rearrangement joins TRBV20-1 to TRBJ2-3, with D perhaps matching TRBD2 (6 bases). CDR1 is DFQATT, CDR2 SNEGSKA, per germline (reference sequence). The CDR3 has 12 amino acids. The germline V and J ends were trimmed by 6 bases and 4 bases, with 11 bases remaining between them. This CDR3 is CSALPGADTQYF. As DNA, the CDR3 is TGCAGTGCGCTGCCGGGGGCAGATACGCAGTATTTT.

This clonotype was seen a few times. This chain uses TRBV29-1 with TRBJ1-1; D remains unclear. Trimming cost V 5 bases and J 2 bases, with 6 bases left between them. The CDR3 length is 11 residues. Germline V CDR1 and CDR2: SQVTM, ANQGSEA. CDR3 DNA sequence: TGCAGCGTTTCTACAAACACTGAAGCTTTCTTT. Protein: CSVSTNTEAFF.

This clonotype has just a few counts. The chain employs TRBV4-1 and TRBJ2-1; 10 bases are a match to TRBD1. Germline V gene lookup returns CDR1 MGHRA and CDR2 YSYEKL. CDR3 length equals 17 residues. The V gene end was trimmed by 3 bases and the J gene end by 3 bases; junction bases not matched to a gene: 8. CDR3 protein: CASSQPRGQGIYNEQFF. The DNA of the CDR3 is TGCGCCAGCAGCCAGCCCCGGGGACAGGGGATCTACAATGAGCAGTTCTTC.

The rearrangement uses TRBV12-3 or TRBV12-4 and TRBJ1-2; TRBD1 matches 9 bases. The junction had 6 bases not matched to a gene; V was cut back by 6 bases and J by 4 bases. The CDR3 has 14 residues. CDR3 sequence reads: CASSDTDRGYGYTF. In nucleotides, the CDR3 is TGTGCCAGCAGCGATACGGACAGGGGCTATGGCTACACCTTC.

This clonotype was found a few times. The V gene is TRBV10-3, the J gene TRBJ1-3; tentative D call: TRBD1 (5 bases). CDR3 length: 12 residues. CDR1 and CDR2 from the germline V gene are ENHRY and SYGVKD. Trimming took off 8 bases at V and 4 bases at J, with 9 bases between the two ends. The CDR3 reads CAIGGGGNTIYF. The CDR3 DNA reads as TGTGCCATCGGGGGAGGAGGAAACACCATATATTTT.

The V and J genes are TRBV12-3 or TRBV12-4 and TRBJ1-2; possible D gene TRBD1, 6 bases. Trimming removed 3 bases at V and 6 bases at J, with 11 bases between. The CDR3 runs 13 residues. CDR3 sequence reads: CASSFTGFDGYTF. The CDR3 DNA reads as TGTGCCAGCAGTTTTACAGGGTTTGATGGCTACACCTTC.

This CDR3 is CSATNRDRGNEQYF. The CDR3 region has the DNA TGCAGTGCTACTAACCGGGACAGGGGAAACGAGCAGTACTTC. The chain combines TRBV20-1 with TRBJ2-7; TRBD1 agrees at 10 bases. The germline V gene has CDR1 DFQATT and CDR2 SNEGSKA (reference sequence). The J segment lost 5 bases and the V segment lost 4 bases, leaving 8 bases of the junction unmatched. The CDR3 is 14 amino acids.

V usage is TRBV29-1 and J usage is TRBJ2-5; tentative D call: TRBD1 (6 bases). The V end lost 1 base, the J end lost 5 bases, and 14 bases lay between the germline ends. This CDR3 comprises 14 residues. Germline V CDR1 and CDR2: SQVTM, ANQGSEA. The DNA for the CDR3 is TGCAGCGTTGAAGGGTACAGGGCTCCTGAGACCCAGTACTTC. This encodes CSVEGYRAPETQYF.

This clonotype was counted only a few times. This rearrangement joins TRBV6-2 or TRBV6-3 to TRBJ2-7; 12 nucleotides align to TRBD2. Germline V gene lookup returns CDR1 MNHEY and CDR2 SVGEGT. This CDR3 has 14 amino acids. V lost 6 bases, J lost 9 bases, and 9 bases stayed unmatched. The CDR3 protein is CASSSGTSGRVQYF. DNA for the CDR3: TGTGCCAGCAGCTCCGGGACTAGCGGGCGAGTGCAGTACTTC.

This clonotype turned up a few times. The V gene is TRBV5-4, the J gene TRBJ2-5; TRBD2 matches at 9 bases. Germline V gene sequence: CDR1 SGHNT, CDR2 YYREEE (reference sequence). The trim removed 1 base at V and 0 bases at J, leaving 1 base unmatched. The CDR3 is made up of 15 amino acids. For the CDR3, the DNA is TGTGCCAGCAGCTTGCAGCGGGGGGACCAAGAGACCCAGTACTTC. The encoded protein is CASSLQRGDQETQYF.

This clonotype has just a few counts. J is TRBJ2-2 and V is TRBV7-9, with D perhaps matching TRBD1 (6 bases). The CDR3 covers 17 residues. Trimming took 1 base from V and 3 from J, leaving 15 bases between them. CDR1 is SEHNR, CDR2 FQNEAQ, per germline (reference sequence). The chain's CDR3 is CASSLVYRTEDTGELFF. CDR3 in DNA: TGTGCCAGCAGCTTAGTTTATCGGACAGAAGACACCGGGGAGCTGTTTTTT.